The present T cell receptor (beta chain) was sequenced within a study of identical twins. Study-wide results and caveats: Alpha sequences out of frame and shared by twins had excess low generation probability. Twins' excess sharing was less marked for out-of-frame beta sequences. There is a chance that invariant MAIT and iNKT cells partially muddied zero-insertion analyses.

This clonotype was counted a few times. The antigen is undetermined. One entry per CDR3 protein results from TCRdb running MiXCR on the 5' RACE reads. The table has about 690,000 distinct CDR3 sequences, 5.5% to 7.5% seen once. Healthy Caucasians provided all donations. Germline V lookup: CDR1 SGHTA, CDR2 FQGNSA. Trimming at V came to 0 bases and at J to 7 bases, leaving 2 bases not matched to a gene. The CDR3 spans 13 residues. Sequencing used naive T cells sorted from blood. The chain recombines TRBV7-2 with TRBJ2-7, with 8 bases fitting TRBD2. The receptor's source is a man aged 18 to 30 in good health. Here the CDR3 DNA reads TGTGCCAGCAGCTTAGCTTTAGCGGGAGAGCAGTACGTC. Its translation: CASSLALAGEQYV.